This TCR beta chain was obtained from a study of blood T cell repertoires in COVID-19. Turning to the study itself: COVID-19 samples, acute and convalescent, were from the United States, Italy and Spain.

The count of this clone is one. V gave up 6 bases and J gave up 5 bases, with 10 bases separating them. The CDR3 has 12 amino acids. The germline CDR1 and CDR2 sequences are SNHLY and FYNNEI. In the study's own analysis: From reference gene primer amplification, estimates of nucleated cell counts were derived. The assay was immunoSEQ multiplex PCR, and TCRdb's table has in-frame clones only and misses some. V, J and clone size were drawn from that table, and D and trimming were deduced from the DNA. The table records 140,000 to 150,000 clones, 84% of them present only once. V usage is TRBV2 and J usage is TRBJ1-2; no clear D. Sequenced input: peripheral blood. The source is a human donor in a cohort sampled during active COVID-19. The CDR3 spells CASSPQIYGYTF. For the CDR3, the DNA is TGTGCCAGCAGCCCCCAGATTTATGGCTACACCTTC.